This T cell receptor beta chain was sequenced during a study of OX40 agonist ivuxolimab in advanced cancers. Whole-study context: Participants averaged approximately 60 years of age (range roughly 20 to 90) and were around 83% male. Findings and caveats of the study: Low normalized T-cell clonal expansion was also seen in some nonresponders. Expanded peripheral T cells had an undetermined antigen specificity.

Autoimmune disease history or systemic immunosuppression led to patient exclusion. With respect to this clone: The antigen remains undetermined.

Profiling relied on immunoSEQ multiplex PCR, and the TCRdb table lists in-frame clones only, not all of them. This sample has 75,000 to 80,000 clones, with approximately 84% found just once. The CDR3 length is 15 residues. Deletions cut 5 bases from V and 3 bases from J, with 16 bases between. Germline loops: CDR1 SGHTA, CDR2 FQGTGA. V gene TRBV7-3 combines with J gene TRBJ1-2; D gene unclear. The sequence derives from an adult with an advanced solid tumor such as melanoma, head and neck, liver or kidney cancer. Source: CD4+ or CD8+ T cells sorted from blood, taken in a trial of the OX40 agonist ivuxolimab. The CDR3 DNA follows: TGTGCCAGCAGCCCACTTGGCCGGGGAGACTATGGCTACACCTTC. It encodes CASSPLGRGDYGYTF.